The T cell receptor (beta chain) under discussion was sequenced for a study of T cell responses to AZD1222 COVID-19 vaccine. Study-wide results and limits: Donor demographics were predominantly white British with a female majority; clonal diversity may be underestimated. The study reported that nearly half of spike-specific TCRs target unmutated variant regions. Once two AZD1222 doses were given, Spike-specific TCR breadth and depth went up.

To note about this clone: Its matching antigen is unknown.

Germline loops: CDR1 DFQATT, CDR2 SNEGSKA (reference sequence). Trimming removed 5 bases from V and 1 base from J, with 19 bases in between. This CDR3 region has 16 residues. Repertoires were generated with immunoSEQ multiplex PCR, while TCRdb's copy carries only in-frame clones and drops some. The sample records 150,000 to 200,000 clones, about 90% being singletons. The sequences come from peripheral blood, collected 28 days after the second AZD1222 dose. This clonotype originated in an adult who received the AZD1222 COVID-19 vaccine. V usage is TRBV20-1 and J usage is TRBJ2-3, with D perhaps being TRBD1 or TRBD2 (6 bases each). The CDR3, as DNA: TGCAGTGCTGGTGGGGGCGCGGGGTGGGGCACAGATACGCAGTATTTT. Its protein product is CSAGGGAGWGTDTQYF.